The TCR beta chain under discussion was sequenced for a study of T cells in Graves' hyperthyroidism and ophthalmopathy. This CDR3 has 15 residues. Germline CDR1 reads SGHNT; CDR2 reads YYREEE (reference sequence). V lost 4 bases, J lost 5 bases, and 11 bases stayed unmatched. Regions amplified from RNA transcripts were the TCR beta CDR3 regions. When the TCR CDR3 underwent first-round RT-PCR, the HTBI primer set was used. From the multiplex PCR reads, TCRdb called clonotypes with MiXCR, one entry per CDR3 protein. The sample includes almost 500,000 distinct CDR3 sequences, approximately 23% of them seen just once.

The source of this sequence is a woman in her sixties or seventies with Graves' ophthalmopathy. V gene TRBV5-4 combines with J gene TRBJ2-5, with TRBD1 matching 7 bases. Sequencing was done on a sample of blood. The CDR3 here is CASSTGQEVSETQYF. For the CDR3, the DNA is TGTGCCAGCAGCACAGGACAGGAGGTCTCGGAGACCCAGTACTTC.